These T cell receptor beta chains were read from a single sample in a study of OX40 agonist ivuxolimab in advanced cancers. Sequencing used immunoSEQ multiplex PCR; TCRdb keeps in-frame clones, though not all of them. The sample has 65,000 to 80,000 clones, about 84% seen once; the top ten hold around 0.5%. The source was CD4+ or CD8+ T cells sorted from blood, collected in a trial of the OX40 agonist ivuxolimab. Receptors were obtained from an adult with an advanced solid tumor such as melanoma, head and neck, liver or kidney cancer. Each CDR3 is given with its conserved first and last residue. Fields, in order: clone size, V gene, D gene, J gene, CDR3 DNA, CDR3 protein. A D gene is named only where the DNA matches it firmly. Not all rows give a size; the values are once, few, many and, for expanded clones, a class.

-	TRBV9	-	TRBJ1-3	TGTGCCAGCAGCCCTTTAGGAGCCTCCTCTGGAAACACCATATATTTT	CASSPLGASSGNTIYF
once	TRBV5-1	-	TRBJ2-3	TGCGCCAGCAGCTTGGGGCAGTTCGCAGATACGCAGTATTTT	CASSLGQFADTQYF
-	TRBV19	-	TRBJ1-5	TGTGCCAGTAGTAAACAGGGATCCTATAGCAATCAGCCCCAGCATTTT	CASSKQGSYSNQPQHF
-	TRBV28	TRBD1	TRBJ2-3	TGTGCCAGCAGTCCGACAGGGTCAGATACGCAGTATTTT	CASSPTGSDTQYF
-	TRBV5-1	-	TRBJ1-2	TGCGCCAGCAGCTTGGCCTCGCAGGGGACCTATGGCTACACCTTC	CASSLASQGTYGYTF
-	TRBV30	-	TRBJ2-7	TGTGCCTGGAGTTCTCTGGGCGGGGGCGAAGGCGAGCAGTACTTC	CAWSSLGGGEGEQYF
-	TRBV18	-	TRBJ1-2	TGTGCCAGCTCGGAGATAGACGGCTATGGCTACACCTTC	CASSEIDGYGYTF
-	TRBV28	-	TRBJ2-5	TGTGCCAGCATCAACAGGTTGGGGACCCAGTACTTC	CASINRLGTQYF
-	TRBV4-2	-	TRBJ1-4	TGTGCCAGCAGCCAAGAGGCAGTGGACATCGTTGGTGGAAAACTGTTTTTT	CASSQEAVDIVGGKLFF
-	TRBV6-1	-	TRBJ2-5	TGTGCCAGCGCCTGGGACGACCAAGAGACCCAGTACTTC	CASAWDDQETQYF
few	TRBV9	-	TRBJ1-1	TGTGCCAGCAGCGCGGGGATCAACACTGAAGCTTTCTTT	CASSAGINTEAFF
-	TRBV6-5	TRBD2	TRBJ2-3	TGTGCCAGCAGCCCCGGTGTAGCGGGAGGCAAGCAGTATTTT	CASSPGVAGGKQYF
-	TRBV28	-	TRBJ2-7	TGTGCCAGCAGAAAAAGGCCGACAGAGACCTACGAGCAGTACTTC	CASRKRPTETYEQYF
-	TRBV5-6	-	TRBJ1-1	TGTGCCAGCAGCGCTCCAGGACAGGAAGCTTTCTTT	CASSAPGQEAFF
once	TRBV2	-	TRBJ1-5	TGTGCCAGCAGTGATGACAGTGTACAGCCCCAGCATTTT	CASSDDSVQPQHF
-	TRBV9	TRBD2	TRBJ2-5	TGTGCCAGCAGCGTAGGGGCGGGAGCCCGGCAAGAGACCCAGTACTTC	CASSVGAGARQETQYF
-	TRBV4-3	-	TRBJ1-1	TGCGCCAGCAGCCCACTGATAGGGAACACTGAAGCTTTCTTT	CASSPLIGNTEAFF
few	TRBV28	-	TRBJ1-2	TGTGCCAGCGCCTGGCAGGGTGTAGGCTACACCTTC	CASAWQGVGYTF
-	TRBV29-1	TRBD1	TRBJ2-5	TGCAGCGCCAGCCGACAGGGGAGGAGGCAAGAGACCCAGTACTTC	CSASRQGRRQETQYF
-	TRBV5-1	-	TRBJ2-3	TGCGCCAGCAGCGGGCAAGCAGCCTTATCTAGCACAGATACGCAGTATTTT	CASSGQAALSSTDTQYF
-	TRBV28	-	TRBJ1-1	TGTGCCAGCATCCTGGGCCCTGAAGCTTTCTTT	CASILGPEAFF
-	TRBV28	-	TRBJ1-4	TGTGCCAGCAGATTTCCCGGGGGGGCGGCGGAAAAACTGTTTTTT	CASRFPGGAAEKLFF
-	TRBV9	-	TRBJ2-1	TGTGCCAGCAGCGTAGAGGGAGTGTCCTACAATGAGCAGTTCTTC	CASSVEGVSYNEQFF
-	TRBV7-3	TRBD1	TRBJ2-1	TGTGCCAGCAGCCCGTATTCGACAGGGTCGGAGCAGTTCTTC	CASSPYSTGSEQFF
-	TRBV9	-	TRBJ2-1	TGTGCCAGCAGCGAGTCATTAGCTGGGGTCCCCTCCTACAATGAGCAGTTCTTC	CASSESLAGVPSYNEQFF
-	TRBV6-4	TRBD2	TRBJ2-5	TGTGCCAGCATGGGAAGTAGCGGGGAACCTGAAGAGACCCAGTACTTC	CASMGSSGEPEETQYF
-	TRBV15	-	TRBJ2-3	TGTGCCACCAGCAGAGTGACAGATACGCAGTATTTT	CATSRVTDTQYF
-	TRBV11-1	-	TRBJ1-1	TGTGCCAGCAGCTTTGGGGGAGGCGGGAACACTGAAGCTTTCTTT	CASSFGGGGNTEAFF
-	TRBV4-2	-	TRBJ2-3	TGTGCCAGCAGCCAAGATGGCGGCGGTACGCAGTATTTT	CASSQDGGGTQYF
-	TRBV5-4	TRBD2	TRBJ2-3	TGTGCCAGCAGCTTGGCCGGGGCGGGAGACACAGATACGCAGTATTTT	CASSLAGAGDTDTQYF
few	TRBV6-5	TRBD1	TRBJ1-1	TGTGCCAGCAGCTACCGGACAGGTGACACTGAAGCTTTCTTT	CASSYRTGDTEAFF
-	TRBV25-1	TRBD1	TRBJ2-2	TGTGCCAGCAGTTCAGACAGGGCGAACACCGGGGAGCTGTTTTTT	CASSSDRANTGELFF
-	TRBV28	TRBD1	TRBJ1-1	TGTGCCAGCATCCGTGGAGGGGGCCGGAACACTGAAGCTTTCTTT	CASIRGGGRNTEAFF
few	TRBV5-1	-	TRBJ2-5	TGCGCCAGCAGCCCGGGACGGCCAGCAGAGACCCAGTACTTC	CASSPGRPAETQYF
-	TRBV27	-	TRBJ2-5	TGTGCCAGTTCGTCTAACAGGGATCGGGAGACCCAGTACTTC	CASSSNRDRETQYF
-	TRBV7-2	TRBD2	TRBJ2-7	TGTGCCAGCAGCCCGGGGGGTGGGCGTCATTACGAGCAGTACTTC	CASSPGGGRHYEQYF